This T cell receptor (beta chain) was sequenced during a study of T cells of healthy individuals. Germline CDR1 is ENHRY and CDR2 is SYGVKD. Trimming shortened V by 8 bases and J by 2 bases, and 12 bases separated the two germline ends. This CDR3 spans 14 amino acids. Each CDR3 protein is one row after TCRdb ran MiXCR on the 5' RACE reads. Among some 82,000 distinct CDR3 sequences listed, more than 4.5% were seen once. V is TRBV10-3 and J is TRBJ2-2; the D gene is possibly TRBD2 (6 bases). The TCR was taken from a female donor in good health. The CDR3 bases are TGTGCCATCGGTGGTAGCGGTAACACCGGGGAGCTGTTTTTT. Amino acids: CAIGGSGNTGELFF.